The 10 T cell receptor beta chains in this list originate from one sample, sequenced in a study of T cells in Graves' hyperthyroidism and ophthalmopathy. Using RNA transcripts as the source, TCR beta CDR3 regions were amplified. In the first-round RT-PCR of the TCR CDR3, the HTBI primer set was used. In TCRdb, the multiplex PCR reads were re-called with MiXCR into one record per CDR3 protein. The repertoire has 450,000 to 650,000 distinct CDR3 sequences, around 21% of them found once; the top ten carry roughly 29%. The sequencing input was blood. The receptors were sampled from a man aged 18 to 30 with Graves' hyperthyroidism.

This clonotype was detected many times. This rearrangement joins TRBV27 to TRBJ2-7; 7 nucleotides line up with TRBD2. This CDR3 is built from 14 residues. J gave up 2 bases and V 5 bases, and 6 bases lay outside the gene matches. Per germline, CDR1 MNHEY and CDR2 SMNVEV (reference sequence). CDR3 bases: TGTGCCAGCAGTCGAGCGGGGTCCACCTACGAGCAGTACTTC. Encoded protein: CASSRAGSTYEQYF.

This clonotype was recorded at least ten times. The genes are TRBV11-2 and TRBJ1-5; the match to TRBD1 covers 8 bases. The germline V gene encodes CDR1 SGHAT and CDR2 FQNNGV. The CDR3 consists of 17 residues. V dropped 4 bases and J dropped 0; count of bases not matched to a gene: 8. The CDR3 protein is CASSSGTGLYSNQPQHF. The CDR3 DNA is TGTGCCAGCAGCTCCGGGACAGGACTGTATAGCAATCAGCCCCAGCATTTT.

This clonotype turned up a few times. The V and J genes are TRBV6-2 or TRBV6-3 and TRBJ2-7; 9 nucleotides line up with TRBD1. CDR1 and CDR2 (germline): MNHEY, SVGEGT. The CDR3 sequence is 15 residues long. Trimming at V came to 5 bases and at J to 5 bases, leaving 10 bases not matched to a gene. The CDR3 protein is CASSRSGTGKNEQYF. In DNA, the CDR3 is TGTGCCAGCAGTCGCTCCGGGACAGGGAAGAACGAGCAGTACTTC.

The J gene is TRBJ2-7, the V gene TRBV7-2; D is possibly TRBD2 (7 bases). CDR3 size: 13 residues. V shed 5 bases and J shed 5 bases, with 13 bases lying between them. Germline V lookup: CDR1 SGHTA, CDR2 FQGNSA. The CDR3 protein is CASSGGAGNEQYF. Here the CDR3 DNA reads TGTGCCAGCAGCGGGGGGGCTGGGAACGAGCAGTACTTC.

The gene calls are TRBV27 and TRBJ2-7, with no clear D. This CDR3 contains 13 residues. The V gene lost 10 bases and the J gene lost 2 bases, with 15 bases spanning the gap. In germline, CDR1 is MNHEY, CDR2 SMNVEV (reference sequence). The DNA of the CDR3 is TGTGCCACCCCAAACGGTCTAACCTACGAGCAGTACTTC. Its translation is CATPNGLTYEQYF.

This clonotype was found many times. J is TRBJ2-7 and V is TRBV6-1, with D unclear. V was clipped by 5 bases and J by 9 bases, with 11 bases between them. CDR3 size: 11 residues. CDR1 MNHNS and CDR2 SASEGT come from the germline V gene. CDR3: CASSPLFGQYF. The CDR3 nucleotides are TGTGCCAGCAGTCCCCTCTTTGGGCAGTACTTC.

The chain uses TRBV30 and TRBJ2-7; D tentatively fits TRBD1 or TRBD2 (5 bases each). The CDR3 is 13 amino acids. Between the trimmed V and J ends, which lost 3 bases and 4 bases, there was a span of 13 bases. The V gene's germline CDR1 is GTSNPN and CDR2 SVGIG (reference sequence). The CDR3 region is CAWRVSGTYEQYF. The CDR3 DNA is TGTGCCTGGAGAGTCTCAGGGACGTACGAGCAGTACTTC.

This chain links TRBV28 with TRBJ1-5; D is perhaps TRBD1 (6 bases). Germline loops: CDR1 MDHEN, CDR2 SYDVKM. CDR3 length equals 16 residues. Trimming left V 6 bases short and J 6 bases short, with 21 bases between. This CDR3 is CASRPEPQGIGQPQHF. CDR3 nucleotides: TGTGCCAGCAGACCCGAGCCACAGGGTATCGGTCAGCCCCAGCATTTT.

This clonotype was counted at least ten times. V is TRBV28 and J is TRBJ1-2, with D possibly TRBD1 on 5 matching bases. Germline CDR1 reads MDHEN; CDR2 reads SYDVKM. Trimming removed 6 bases at V and 3 bases at J, with 11 bases between. The CDR3 extends over 13 amino acids. CDR3 sequence reads: CASSRGVDYGYTF. In DNA form, the CDR3 reads TGTGCCAGCAGCCGAGGGGTTGACTATGGCTACACCTTC.

This clonotype turned up a few times. Written as DNA, the CDR3 is TGTGCCAGCAGCTCCATTATAGACAGCTACACCTCTGGAAACACCATATATTTT. Its protein is CASSSIIDSYTSGNTIYF. The chain has TRBV11-1 and TRBJ1-3, with D maybe TRBD1 (5 bases). The CDR3 spans 18 residues. Germline assignment: CDR1 SGHAT and CDR2 FQDESV (reference sequence). V lost 4 bases and J lost 0, with 19 bases in between.